This T cell receptor beta chain was sequenced in a study of T-cell memory formation after mild COVID-19 (dated by TCRdb to 2020 to 2022). In terms of the full investigation: TCR sequence clusters from the two donors were found to be largely donor specific. T-cell clones expanding and contracting after mild COVID-19 in a couple of donors were tracked by longitudinal TCRalpha and TCRbeta repertoire sequencing. The cohort was made up of two young adult volunteers, one female and one male, who were previously healthy. The study at large found these results: Clones contracting from day 15 to 85 had balanced CD4/CD8 phenotypes, while a second wave expanding from day 15 to 37 was biased towards CD4+. SARS-CoV-2 specificity was not confirmed for the second-wave clones peaking on day 37. Some responding clones were found in pre-infection memory, which suggests that pre-existing cross-reactive memory T cells took part in the SARS-CoV-2 response. Contracting CD4+ clones were located mainly in the CM and EM memory subsets, whereas CD8+ clones were found to be enriched in EMRA. The study included only a couple of mild cases, and larger cohorts that include severe cases with pre-infection samples were judged to be necessary.

Ficoll-Paque density gradient centrifugation was used to isolate PBMCs. From the cysteine through the phenylalanine, the CDR3 covers 12 amino acids. Kept here is only the CDR3 DNA, which spans 36 bases and is read in frame from base 1. The V and J ends are trimmed by 6 bases and 7 bases, leaving 9 bases between them. The sequencer was an Illumina NovaSeq 6000. Using 5'RACE with constant-segment primers, TCRalpha and TCRbeta cDNA libraries were constructed, with sample barcodes and unique molecular identifiers added in the process. Trizol reagent was used to extract RNA from every sample. Amplification of the libraries took two PCR steps, and the second step added a second sample barcode plus Illumina TruSeq adapters. Libraries were sequenced on an Illumina NovaSeq with 2 x 150 bp paired-end reads. The study's own analysis went as follows. The reads were demultiplexed and collapsed into UMI-guided consensus sequences using migec v1.2.7. With mixcr v2.1.11, UMI consensuses were aligned to TRA and TRB V and J templates and assembled into clonotypes. Expanded or contracted clonotypes were those called significant by both edgeR and NoisET, with noise models trained on biological replicates. For edgeR calls, a false discovery rate-adjusted p below 0.01 and a log2 fold-change threshold of 1 were applied. As an exploratory analysis of dynamics, PCA with hierarchical clustering was applied to max-normalized trajectories of the 1000 most abundant clonotypes. Separately sequenced CD4+ and CD8+ repertoires were used to assign the CD4 or CD8 phenotype of responding clones. The raw public reads went through TCRdb reprocessing: fastp at Q25, MiXCR clone calling, in-frame beta chains kept. CDR3 protein sequences are deduplicated, and each keeps its most common genes and DNA. The V and J calls shown here were made by TCRdb, not taken from the authors' results. Recorded for this sample are about 190,000 distinct CDR3 sequences; around 18% of them occurred a single time. The top ten clonotypes cover roughly 2.3% of the sample.

In the case of this clonotype: The antigen it recognizes is unknown. No clone much larger than this one lies a single base away; base qualities are absent.

This TCR was recovered from an adult woman who had mild COVID-19 (a few samples of this study predate the infection). The sample titles of this study are shuffled in the database, so cell type and time point are left out; the donor was told from shared clones. Sample: PBMCs or a T cell subset sorted from them (not recorded which). The rearrangement combines TRBV12-3 or TRBV12-4 with TRBJ2-2; the best D guess is TRBD2, with 6 bases matching. The CDR3 sequence is CASRPGVGELFF. Read as DNA, the sequence is TGTGCCAGCAGGCCGGGGGTCGGGGAGCTGTTTTTT.